The clone carrying this TCR beta chain appeared many times. Its specificity is not known. TCRdb re-called the reads with MiXCR, one entry per CDR3 protein. In the table there are roughly 250,000 distinct CDR3 sequences, roughly 23% of which are singletons. V lost 2 bases and J lost 7, with 11 bases in between. This CDR3 is built from 13 residues. Germline V gives CDR1 SGHVS, CDR2 FQNEAQ. These data belong to a study of T cell repertoires in cytomegalovirus infection. For the study at large: It was the public TCR beta signatures that indicated both CMV infection and matching HLA type. Study-wide results and limits: The study found HLA-C-restricted CMV-specific TCR beta clonotypes dominating the ex vivo response.

Sequencing was performed on CD8+ T cells from PBMCs. The chain uses TRBV7-8 and TRBJ1-1, with a tentative D call TRBD1 (6 bases). This receptor was obtained from a human donor in good health (CMV status not recorded). Some clones in this sample may be carry-over from other donors' samples. The CDR3 nucleotides are TGTGCCAGCAGCTTATTCGAGGGGGGTGAAGCTTTCTTT. Protein: CASSLFEGGEAFF.